Listed here are 30 T cell receptor beta chains from one sample, sequenced in a study of T cell responses to AZD1222 COVID-19 vaccine (dated by TCRdb to the early 2020s). The library came from the immunoSEQ multiplex PCR assay. Here the immuneACCESS table is served through TCRdb, limited to in-frame sequences with V and J called. Missing clones are a known gap in these copies; in checked studies unresolved V genes cover under half, and the rest lacks a known reason. The sample includes 75,000 to 95,000 clones, with 70% to 90% observed a single time. The leading ten clones occupy around 13% of the sample. The sample's time point, from its label and the paper: baseline before first vaccination. Sample: peripheral blood, taken on day 0 of AZD1222 vaccination. These receptors all stem from an adult in good health.

This clone is a singleton in its sample. One end of the junction is discordant with germline, which a read error may explain. This rearrangement joins TRBV2 to TRBJ1-6, with a possible D match to TRBD1 (5 bases). The germline gives CDR1 SNHLY, CDR2 FYNNEI. This CDR3 is 13 amino acids long. The CDR3 sequence is CASGTAGNSPLHF. CDR3 nucleotides: TGCGCCTCAGGGACCGCTGGAAATTCACCCCTCCACTTT.

Here the CDR3 DNA reads TGTGCCAGCGTGGGGGGAAAAGACACTGAAGCTTTCTTT. This codes for CASVGGKDTEAFF. V usage is TRBV7-9 and J usage is TRBJ1-1, with a tentative D call TRBD1 (5 bases). In germline, CDR1 is SEHNR, CDR2 FQNEAQ (reference sequence). The length of the CDR3 is 13 residues. V dropped 8 bases and J dropped 3 bases, with 13 bases sitting between them.

A word on this clone: This sample includes further DNA sequences coding for the same CDR3. The chain employs TRBV7-2 and TRBJ1-2; D gene uncertain. V was cut by 5 bases and J by 0 bases, with 7 bases left in between. This CDR3 region has 13 residues. Looked up from germline, CDR1 is SGHTA and CDR2 is FQGNSA. The CDR3 is CASSPDSNYGYTF. The DNA for the CDR3 is TGTGCCAGCAGCCCGGATTCTAACTATGGCTACACCTTC.

The chain joins TRBV6-5 to TRBJ2-2; D possibly matches TRBD1 or TRBD2 (6 bases each). V was cut by 11 bases and J by 1 base, with 14 bases left in between. Germline V CDR1 and CDR2: MNHEY, SVGAGI. The CDR3 has 14 residues. CDR3 loop: CAAGHQGNTGELFF. In nucleotides, the CDR3 is TGTGCCGCGGGACACCAGGGGAACACCGGGGAGCTGTTTTTT.

The chain is built from TRBV2 and TRBJ2-5; 9 bases map to TRBD2. Trimming cost V 7 bases and J 2 bases; bases outside gene matches: 2. Germline V gene data show CDR1 as SNHLY and CDR2 as FYNNEI. This CDR3 region has 13 residues. The CDR3 DNA reads as TGTGCCAGCAAGCGGGGGGAACAAGAGACCCAGTACTTC. Translated: CASKRGEQETQYF. Looking up the rest from reference TRBV2 and TRBJ2-5 gives the full variable domain: EPEVTQTPSHQVTQMGQEVILRCVPISNHLYFYWYRQILGQKVEFLVSFYNNEISEKSEIFDDQFSVERPDGSNFTLKIRSTKLEDSAMYFCASKRGEQETQYFGPGTRLLVL.

V gene TRBV7-9 combines with J gene TRBJ1-1; weak D call: TRBD1 (6 bases). The CDR3 loop spans 13 amino acids. The V and J ends lost 4 bases and 3 bases respectively, with 9 bases between them. CDR1 SEHNR and CDR2 FQNEAQ come from the germline V gene (reference sequence). The CDR3 DNA follows: TGTGCCAGCAGCTACAGGGAGGACACTGAAGCTTTCTTT. The encoded protein is CASSYREDTEAFF.

Only a few counts were recorded for this clone. The rearrangement links TRBV5-1 to TRBJ1-2; TRBD1 matches at 8 bases. V was clipped by 2 bases and J by 8 bases; unmatched bases: 11. The CDR3 consists of 15 residues. Germline-derived CDR1 and CDR2 are SGHRS and YFSETQ. For the CDR3, the DNA is TGCGCCAGCAGCTTAGAGAACAGGGGGATTATGGGCTACACCTTC. Amino acids: CASSLENRGIMGYTF.

The chain combines TRBV7-2 with TRBJ2-3; D gene ambiguous. The CDR3 contains 15 residues. With 5 bases removed from V and 4 bases from J, the gap between germline ends came to 16 bases. Germline values: CDR1 SGHTA, CDR2 FQGNSA. Here the CDR3 reads CASSRQEKAADTQYF. DNA of the CDR3: TGTGCCAGCAGCCGCCAAGAAAAGGCGGCAGATACGCAGTATTTT.

This sequence joins TRBV5-1 and TRBJ2-2; D is perhaps TRBD2 (7 bases). The CDR3 sequence is 15 residues long. The V end lost 4 bases, the J end lost 0 bases, and 10 bases lay between the germline ends. Looked up from germline, CDR1 is SGHRS and CDR2 is YFSETQ. This CDR3 reads CASSPGGPNTGELFF. CDR3 nucleotides: TGCGCCAGCAGCCCCGGGGGGCCGAACACCGGGGAGCTGTTTTTT.

This chain links TRBV19 with TRBJ2-7; unclear D gene. V lost 4 bases and J lost 0, with 7 bases in between. CDR1 LNHDA and CDR2 SQIVND come from the germline V gene (reference sequence). The length of the CDR3 is 13 residues. CDR3 nucleotide sequence: TGTGCCAGTAGTAAGAGGAACTCCTACGAGCAGTACTTC. It codes for CASSKRNSYEQYF.

This clone appeared once. The CDR3 DNA is TGTGCCAGCAGTGAACCCGGCAGGCACTATGGCTACACCTTC. It is translated as CASSEPGRHYGYTF. The rearrangement links TRBV25-1 to TRBJ1-2, with no clear D. Looked up from germline, CDR1 is MGHDK and CDR2 is SYGVNS. The V end was cut by 2 bases, the J end by 3 bases, with 10 bases between. This CDR3 has 14 amino acids.

The CDR3 protein is CASSRFGTEESPLHF. As DNA, the CDR3 is TGTGCCAGCAGTCGATTCGGGACAGAGGAGTCACCCCTCCACTTT. V usage is TRBV27 and J usage is TRBJ1-6; 7 bases fit TRBD1. From germline, CDR1 is MNHEY and CDR2 SMNVEV (reference sequence). The CDR3 contains 15 residues. V lost 5 bases and J lost 10; bases outside the gene matches: 11.

The chain recombines TRBV10-3 with TRBJ2-7, with a tentative D call TRBD2 (7 bases). Per the germline V gene, CDR1 is ENHRY and CDR2 is SYGVKD. V dropped 6 bases and J dropped 2 bases, with 8 bases sitting between them. CDR3 length: 12 residues. The CDR3 bases are TGTGCCATCAGGGGGGGGCCCTACGAGCAGTACTTC. Translated: CAIRGGPYEQYF.

The rearrangement links TRBV19 to TRBJ1-5; 7 positions match TRBD1. V shed 4 bases and J 6 bases; nucleotides not matched to a gene: 6. The CDR3 runs 14 residues. Germline CDR1 and CDR2: LNHDA and SQIVND (reference sequence). CDR3 nucleotide sequence: TGTGCCAGTAGTACAGGACAGGTGTTTCAGCCCCAGCATTTT. Encoded protein: CASSTGQVFQPQHF.

The chain uses TRBV4-3 and TRBJ1-1; D not resolved. The CDR3 spans 13 residues. V lost 0 bases and J lost 5, with 7 bases in between. Germline V gene sequence: CDR1 LGHNA, CDR2 YSLEER. As DNA, the CDR3 is TGCGCCAGCAGCCAAGATCTAGGGACTGAAGCTTTCTTT. Translation: CASSQDLGTEAFF.

The chain carries TRBV29-1 and TRBJ2-7; the D gene is possibly TRBD1 (6 bases). Trimming took off 0 bases at V and 3 bases at J, with 12 bases between the two ends. The germline gives CDR1 SQVTM, CDR2 ANQGSEA. The CDR3 totals 14 residues. The CDR3 here is CSVEDQGKLYEQYF. In DNA form, the CDR3 reads TGCAGCGTTGAAGATCAGGGGAAACTCTACGAGCAGTACTTC.

The chain uses TRBV6-6 and TRBJ1-5; 9 bases fit TRBD1. Germline V lookup: CDR1 MNHNY, CDR2 SVGAGI (reference sequence). The CDR3 spans 16 residues. V lost 0 bases, J lost 4 bases, and 4 bases stayed unmatched. In DNA form, the CDR3 reads TGTGCCAGCAGTTACTCGACAGGGGGAGCGAATCAGCCCCAGCATTTT. This codes for CASSYSTGGANQPQHF.

DNA of the CDR3: TGCGCCAGCAGCCCGCACCGGGACTCCTACACCGGGGAGCTGTTTTTT. Translation gives CASSPHRDSYTGELFF. V is TRBV4-3 and J is TRBJ2-2, with D tentatively TRBD2 (6 bases). There are 16 residues in the CDR3. V lost 4 bases and J lost 3, with 15 bases in between. CDR1 is LGHNA and CDR2 is YSLEER in the germline V gene.

J is TRBJ2-1 and V is TRBV7-8, with D uncertain. The V and J ends lost 2 bases and 0 bases respectively, with 8 bases between them. The CDR3 spans 15 residues. Germline-derived CDR1 and CDR2 are SGHVS and FQNEAQ. CDR3 bases: TGTGCCAGCAGCTTACTGTCCCGCTCCTACAATGAGCAGTTCTTC. It specifies CASSLLSRSYNEQFF.

This clone has more than one count but fewer than ten. The rearrangement uses TRBV19 and TRBJ1-3, with 7 bases matching TRBD1. CDR1 is LNHDA, CDR2 SQIVND, per germline (reference sequence). V shed 3 bases and J 0 bases; nucleotides not matched to a gene: 2. This CDR3 region has 15 residues. The CDR3 region is CASSMDRFSGNTIYF. In DNA form, the CDR3 reads TGTGCCAGTAGTATGGACAGGTTCTCTGGAAACACCATATATTTT.

The rearrangement uses TRBV2 and TRBJ2-1, with 9 bases lining up with TRBD2. This CDR3 spans 16 amino acids. Germline V gene sequence: CDR1 SNHLY, CDR2 FYNNEI. J lost 8 bases, V lost 1 base, and 9 bases had no gene match. The chain's CDR3 is CASSEGAGGSRHEQFF. CDR3 DNA sequence: TGTGCCAGCAGTGAAGGTGCGGGGGGGTCCAGGCATGAGCAGTTCTTC.

The CDR3 protein is CASRGPTGTGGAYTF. The CDR3 bases are TGTGCCAGCAGAGGACCCACCGGGACAGGGGGGGCCTACACCTTC. The chain recombines TRBV9 with TRBJ1-2; 11 bases line up with TRBD1. V shed 5 bases and J 10 bases; nucleotides not matched to a gene: 13. This CDR3 is built from 15 residues. CDR1 is SGDLS, CDR2 YYNGEE, per germline.

The V and J genes are TRBV9 and TRBJ2-7; D may be TRBD2 (5 bases). The CDR3 extends over 18 amino acids. The V gene lost 4 bases and the J gene lost 0 bases, with 23 bases spanning the gap. CDR1 is SGDLS and CDR2 is YYNGEE in the germline V gene. This CDR3 reads CASSSPDEPGSSSYEQYF. The CDR3 DNA is TGTGCCAGCAGCTCCCCGGACGAGCCGGGGTCAAGCTCCTACGAGCAGTACTTC. Using reference TRBV9 and TRBJ2-7 for the parts outside the CDR3, the full variable domain is DSGVTQTPKHLITATGQRVTLRCSPRSGDLSVYWYQQSLDQGLQFLIQYYNGEERAKGNILERFSAQQFPDLHSELNLSSLELGDSALYFCASSSPDEPGSSSYEQYFGPGTRLTVT.

The rearrangement uses TRBV21-1 and TRBJ1-1. TRBV21-1 is reported as a pseudogene. The CDR3 extends over 14 amino acids. Written as DNA, the CDR3 is TGTGGATGTCTAGAGCTCAGGATGAACACTGAAGCTTTCTTT. Translating gives CGCLELRMNTEAFF.

V and J are TRBV5-4 and TRBJ2-1; 13 positions match TRBD2. Germline-derived CDR1 and CDR2 are SGHNT and YYREEE (reference sequence). This CDR3 has 16 residues. After removal of 4 bases from V and 4 bases from J, the junction contained 5 bases not matched to a gene. The CDR3 loop is CASSAGTSGDYNEQFF. As DNA, the CDR3 is TGTGCCAGCAGCGCGGGGACTAGCGGGGATTACAATGAGCAGTTCTTC.

This chain joins TRBV24-1 and TRBJ1-5; weak D call: TRBD1 (5 bases). CDR3 length equals 16 residues. The germline CDR1 and CDR2 sequences are KGHDR and SFDVKD. The V end lost 7 bases, the J end lost 1 base, and 16 bases lay between the germline ends. For the CDR3, the DNA is TGTGCCACCAGCTTCGGGGCCGACGCGAGCAATCAGCCCCAGCATTTT. Its translation: CATSFGADASNQPQHF.

This sequence joins TRBV5-1 and TRBJ1-2; no definite D call. Trimming pared 0 bases from V and 3 bases from J, leaving 9 bases between. The CDR3 consists of 14 residues. The V gene's germline CDR1 is SGHRS and CDR2 YFSETQ. CDR3 in amino acids: CASSLVGSHYGYTF. CDR3 nucleotides: TGCGCCAGCAGCTTGGTGGGTTCCCACTATGGCTACACCTTC.

Concerning this clone: This same CDR3 is encoded by further DNA sequences in the sample. J is TRBJ1-3 and V is TRBV6-1; D is undetermined. The CDR3 is 14 residues long. Trimming stripped 3 bases from V and 3 bases from J, with 9 bases between. Per the germline V gene, CDR1 is MNHNS and CDR2 is SASEGT. CDR3 sequence reads: CASSDGVSGNTIYF. The CDR3 DNA is TGTGCCAGCAGTGACGGCGTGAGTGGAAACACCATATATTTT.

This chain joins TRBV6-2 or TRBV6-3 and TRBJ2-1, with 9 bases matching TRBD2. The CDR3 consists of 15 residues. Germline assignment: CDR1 MNHEY and CDR2 SVGEGT. Trimming at V came to 2 bases and at J to 2 bases, leaving 1 base not matched to a gene. The CDR3 DNA follows: TGTGCCAGCAGTTACGTAGCGGGGGCCTACAATGAGCAGTTCTTC. Translated: CASSYVAGAYNEQFF.

V and J are TRBV15 and TRBJ1-2, with 7 positions matching TRBD1. The trim removed 5 bases at V and 5 bases at J, leaving 2 bases unmatched. Germline-derived CDR1 and CDR2 are LNHNV and YYDKDF (reference sequence). The CDR3 has 12 amino acids. CDR3 DNA: TGTGCCACCAGCGTACAGGGGTATGGCTACACCTTC. This codes for CATSVQGYGYTF.